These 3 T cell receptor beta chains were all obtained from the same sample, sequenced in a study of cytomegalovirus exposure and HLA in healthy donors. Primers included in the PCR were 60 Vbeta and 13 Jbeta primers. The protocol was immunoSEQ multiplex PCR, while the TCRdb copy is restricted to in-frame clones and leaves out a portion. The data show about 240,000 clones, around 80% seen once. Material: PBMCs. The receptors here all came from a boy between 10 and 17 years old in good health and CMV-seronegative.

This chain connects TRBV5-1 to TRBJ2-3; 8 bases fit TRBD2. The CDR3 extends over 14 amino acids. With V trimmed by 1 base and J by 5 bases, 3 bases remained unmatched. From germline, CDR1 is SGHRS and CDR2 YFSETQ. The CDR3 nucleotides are TGCGCCAGCAGCTTGTGGCGGGGGGAAGATACGCAGTATTTT. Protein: CASSLWRGEDTQYF. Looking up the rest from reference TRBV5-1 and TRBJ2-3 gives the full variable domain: KAGVTQTPRYLIKTRGQQVTLSCSPISGHRSVSWYQQTPGQGLQFLFEYFSETQRNKGNFPGRFSGRQFSNSRSEMNVSTLELGDSALYLCASSLWRGEDTQYFGPGTRLTVL.

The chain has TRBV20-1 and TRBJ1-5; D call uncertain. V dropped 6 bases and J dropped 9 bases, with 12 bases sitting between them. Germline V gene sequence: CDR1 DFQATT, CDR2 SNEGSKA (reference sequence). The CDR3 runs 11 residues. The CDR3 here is CSASGRGPQHF. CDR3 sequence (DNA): TGCAGTGCGAGTGGCCGAGGGCCCCAGCATTTT.

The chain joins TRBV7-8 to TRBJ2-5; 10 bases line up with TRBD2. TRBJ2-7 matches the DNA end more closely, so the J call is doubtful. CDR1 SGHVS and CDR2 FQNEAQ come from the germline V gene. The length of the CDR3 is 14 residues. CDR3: CASSVSGGPYEQYF. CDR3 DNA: TGTGCCAGCAGCGTTAGCGGGGGGCCCTACGAGCAGTACTTC.